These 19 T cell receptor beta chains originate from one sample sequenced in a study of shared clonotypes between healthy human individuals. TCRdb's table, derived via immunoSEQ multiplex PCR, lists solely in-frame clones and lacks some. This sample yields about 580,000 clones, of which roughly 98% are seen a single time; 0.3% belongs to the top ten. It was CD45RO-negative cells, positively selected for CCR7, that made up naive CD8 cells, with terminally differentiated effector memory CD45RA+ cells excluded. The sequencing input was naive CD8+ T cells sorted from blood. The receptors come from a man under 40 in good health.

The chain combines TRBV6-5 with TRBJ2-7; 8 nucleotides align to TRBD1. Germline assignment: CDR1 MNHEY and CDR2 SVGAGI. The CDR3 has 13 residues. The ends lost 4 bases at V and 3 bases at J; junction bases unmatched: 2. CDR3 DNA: TGTGCCAGCAGTTCCGGGACAGGCTACGAGCAGTACTTC. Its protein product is CASSSGTGYEQYF.

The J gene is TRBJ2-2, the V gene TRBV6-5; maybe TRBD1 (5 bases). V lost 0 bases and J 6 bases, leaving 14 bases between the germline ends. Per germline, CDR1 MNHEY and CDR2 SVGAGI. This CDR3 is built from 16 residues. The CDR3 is CASSYSLQGSPGELFF. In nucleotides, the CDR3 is TGTGCCAGCAGTTACTCCCTTCAGGGTTCCCCCGGGGAGCTGTTTTTT.

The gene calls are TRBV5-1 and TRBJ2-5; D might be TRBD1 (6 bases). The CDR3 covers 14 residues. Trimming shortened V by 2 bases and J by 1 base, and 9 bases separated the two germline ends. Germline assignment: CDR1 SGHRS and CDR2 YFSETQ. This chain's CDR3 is CASSFATGQETQYF. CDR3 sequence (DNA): TGCGCCAGCAGCTTTGCGACAGGCCAAGAGACCCAGTACTTC. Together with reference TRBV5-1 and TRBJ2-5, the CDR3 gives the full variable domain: KAGVTQTPRYLIKTRGQQVTLSCSPISGHRSVSWYQQTPGQGLQFLFEYFSETQRNKGNFPGRFSGRQFSNSRSEMNVSTLELGDSALYLCASSFATGQETQYFGPGTRLLVL.

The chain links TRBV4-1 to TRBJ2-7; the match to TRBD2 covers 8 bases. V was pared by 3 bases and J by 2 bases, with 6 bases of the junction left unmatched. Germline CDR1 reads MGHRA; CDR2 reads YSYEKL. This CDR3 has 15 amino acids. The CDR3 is CASSHGTSGPYEQYF. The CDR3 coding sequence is TGCGCCAGCAGCCATGGAACTAGCGGCCCCTACGAGCAGTACTTC.

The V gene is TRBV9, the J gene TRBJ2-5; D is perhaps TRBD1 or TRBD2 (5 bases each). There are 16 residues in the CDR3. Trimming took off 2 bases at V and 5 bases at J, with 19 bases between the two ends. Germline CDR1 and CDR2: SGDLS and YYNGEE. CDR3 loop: CASSVRIEGTRETQYF. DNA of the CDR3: TGTGCCAGCAGCGTTCGGATTGAGGGGACGAGGGAGACCCAGTACTTC.

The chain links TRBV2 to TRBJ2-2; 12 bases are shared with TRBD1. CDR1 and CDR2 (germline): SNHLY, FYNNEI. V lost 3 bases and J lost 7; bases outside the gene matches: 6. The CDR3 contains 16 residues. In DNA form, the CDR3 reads TGTGCCAGCAGTGACCCCGGGACAGGGGGCAGCGGGGAGCTGTTTTTT. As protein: CASSDPGTGGSGELFF.

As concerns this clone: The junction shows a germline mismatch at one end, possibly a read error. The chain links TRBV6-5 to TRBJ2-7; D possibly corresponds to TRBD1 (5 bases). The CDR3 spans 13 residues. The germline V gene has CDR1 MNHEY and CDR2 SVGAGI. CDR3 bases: TGTGCGAGCAGGGTAAGGGTCTCCTACGAGCAGTACTTC. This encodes CASRVRVSYEQYF.

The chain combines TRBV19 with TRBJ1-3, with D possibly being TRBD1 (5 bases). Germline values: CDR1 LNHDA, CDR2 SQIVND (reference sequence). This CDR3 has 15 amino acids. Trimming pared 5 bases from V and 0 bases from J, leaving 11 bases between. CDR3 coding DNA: TGTGCCAGTAGTGAGACAGCGGCCTCTGGAAACACCATATATTTT. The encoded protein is CASSETAASGNTIYF.

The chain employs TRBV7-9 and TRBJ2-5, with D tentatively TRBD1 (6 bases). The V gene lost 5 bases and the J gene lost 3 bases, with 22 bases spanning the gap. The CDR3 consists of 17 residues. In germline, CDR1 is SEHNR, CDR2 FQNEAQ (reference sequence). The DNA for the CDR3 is TGTGCCAGCAGCCCAGTCAGGGGATTTGGAAAGAAAGAGACCCAGTACTTC. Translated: CASSPVRGFGKKETQYF.

The CDR3 here is CASSEQGARTEAFF. The CDR3 DNA is TGTGCCAGCAGTGAACAGGGAGCGCGCACTGAAGCTTTCTTT. The rearrangement links TRBV6-1 to TRBJ1-1, with D tentatively TRBD1 (5 bases). The V end lost 2 bases, the J end lost 4 bases, and 11 bases lay between the germline ends. Looked up from germline, CDR1 is MNHNS and CDR2 is SASEGT. This CDR3 has 14 amino acids.

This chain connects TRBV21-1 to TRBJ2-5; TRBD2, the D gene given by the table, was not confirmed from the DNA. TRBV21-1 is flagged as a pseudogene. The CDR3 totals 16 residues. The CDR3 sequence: CASSKDGGRAAETQYF. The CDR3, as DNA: TGTGCCAGCAGCAAAGATGGCGGGAGGGCCGCGGAGACCCAGTACTTC.

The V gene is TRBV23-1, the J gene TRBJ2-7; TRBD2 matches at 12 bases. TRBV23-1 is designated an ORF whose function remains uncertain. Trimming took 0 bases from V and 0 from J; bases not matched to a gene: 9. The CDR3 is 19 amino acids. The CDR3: CASSQSQSWTSGDSYEQYF. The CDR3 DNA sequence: TGCGCCAGCAGTCAATCACAATCCTGGACTAGCGGGGACTCCTACGAGCAGTACTTC.

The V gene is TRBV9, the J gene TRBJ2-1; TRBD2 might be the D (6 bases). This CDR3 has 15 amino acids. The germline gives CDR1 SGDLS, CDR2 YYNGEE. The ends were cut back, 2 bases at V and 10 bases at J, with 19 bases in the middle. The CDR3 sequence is CASSVVGSGGLEQFF. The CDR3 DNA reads TGTGCCAGCAGCGTCGTCGGGAGTGGAGGGTTGGAGCAGTTCTTC.

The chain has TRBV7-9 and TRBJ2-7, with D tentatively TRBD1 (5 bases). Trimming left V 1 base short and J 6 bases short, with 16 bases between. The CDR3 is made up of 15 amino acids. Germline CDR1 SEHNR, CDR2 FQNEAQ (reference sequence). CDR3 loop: CASSLETGRVFEQYF. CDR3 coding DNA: TGTGCCAGCAGCTTAGAGACCGGCAGGGTTTTCGAGCAGTACTTC. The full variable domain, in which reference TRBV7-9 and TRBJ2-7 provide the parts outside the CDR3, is DTGVSQNPRHKITKRGQNVTFRCDPISEHNRLYWYRQTLGQGPEFLTYFQNEAQLEKSRLLSDRFSAERPKGSFSTLEIQRTEQGDSAMYLCASSLETGRVFEQYFGPGTRLTVT.

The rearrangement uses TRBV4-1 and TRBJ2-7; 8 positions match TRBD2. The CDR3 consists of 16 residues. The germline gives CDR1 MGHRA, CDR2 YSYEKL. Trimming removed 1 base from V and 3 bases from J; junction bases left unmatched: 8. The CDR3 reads CASSQALLAVSYEQYF. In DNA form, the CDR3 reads TGCGCCAGCAGCCAAGCTCTACTAGCGGTGAGCTACGAGCAGTACTTC.

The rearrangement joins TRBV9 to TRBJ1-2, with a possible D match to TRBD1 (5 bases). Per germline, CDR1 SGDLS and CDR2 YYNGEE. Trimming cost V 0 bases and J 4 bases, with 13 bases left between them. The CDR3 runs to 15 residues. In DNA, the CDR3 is TGTGCCAGCAGCGTAGTGGACGGGGACTTCTATGGCTACACCTTC. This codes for CASSVVDGDFYGYTF.

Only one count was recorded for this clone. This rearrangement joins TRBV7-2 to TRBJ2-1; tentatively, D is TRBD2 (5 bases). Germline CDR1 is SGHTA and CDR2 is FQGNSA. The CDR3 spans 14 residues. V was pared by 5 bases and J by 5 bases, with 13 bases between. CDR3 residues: CASSTREIHNEQFF. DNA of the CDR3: TGTGCCAGCAGCACGAGGGAGATACACAATGAGCAGTTCTTC.

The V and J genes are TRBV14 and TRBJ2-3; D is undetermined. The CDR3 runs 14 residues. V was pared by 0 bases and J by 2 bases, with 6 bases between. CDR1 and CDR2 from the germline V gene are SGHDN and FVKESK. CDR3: CASSQDSPTDTQYF. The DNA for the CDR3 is TGTGCCAGCAGCCAAGATAGTCCCACAGATACGCAGTATTTT.

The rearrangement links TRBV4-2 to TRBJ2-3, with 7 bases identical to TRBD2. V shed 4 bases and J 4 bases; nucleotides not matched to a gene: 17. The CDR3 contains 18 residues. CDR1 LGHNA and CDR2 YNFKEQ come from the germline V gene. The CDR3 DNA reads TGTGCCAGCAGCCGCCTACAAGAAATACGGGAGGCGTCAGATACGCAGTATTTT. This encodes CASSRLQEIREASDTQYF.